These T cell receptor beta chains were read from a single sample in a study of blood T cell repertoires in COVID-19. Assay used: immunoSEQ multiplex PCR; TCRdb lists only in-frame clones, some missing. The sample contains about 150,000 clones, around 82% of which appear only once. The sequenced material came from peripheral blood. The receptors originated from a man older than 75 with COVID-19, enrolled during active disease. CDR3s include the opening cysteine and the closing phenylalanine or tryptophan. The order of the fields is V gene, J gene, clone size, D gene, CDR3 DNA, CDR3 protein. D genes are given only for firm matches. For some rows the clone size is stated as once, few or many, or as a class when expanded; others skip it.

TRBV10-3	TRBJ1-5	few	TRBD1	TGTGCCATCAAAAGACAGGGAATCAATCAGCCCCAGCATTTT	CAIKRQGINQPQHF
TRBV18	TRBJ1-1	.	TRBD1	TGTGCCAGCTCACCACCGAGACAGGGGAACACTGAAGCTTTCTTT	CASSPPRQGNTEAFF
TRBV9	TRBJ2-3	.	.	TGTGCCAGCAGCGTAGTCGGTGGTTTAGATACGCAGTATTTT	CASSVVGGLDTQYF
TRBV6-1	TRBJ1-1	.	.	TGTGCCAGCAGTGACAGGGGATTCGTGAACACTGAAGCTTTCTTT	CASSDRGFVNTEAFF
TRBV20-1	TRBJ1-1	.	.	TGCAGTGCTAGTAGGCAGGGAATTCGGAACACTGAAGCTTTCTTT	CSASRQGIRNTEAFF
TRBV9	TRBJ2-1	.	.	TGTGCCAGCAGCGTAGAAGAGTACAGGAGGCAGTTCTTC	CASSVEEYRRQFF
TRBV5-1	TRBJ1-6	.	TRBD1	TGCGCCAGCAGCACCCTGACAGGGAGCAATTCACCCCTCCACTTT	CASSTLTGSNSPLHF
TRBV19	TRBJ1-5	.	TRBD1	TGTGCCAGCAACAACAGGGGGAGGGTCAATCAGCCCCAGCATTTT	CASNNRGRVNQPQHF
TRBV7-9	TRBJ1-6	.	TRBD1	TGTGCCAGCAGCGGGGGGACAGGGAGCTCCTATAATTCACCCCTCCACTTT	CASSGGTGSSYNSPLHF
TRBV30	TRBJ1-6	.	TRBD1	TGTGCCTGGGCCCCGGGACAGTGGGGAGGTGGACCCCTCCACTTT	CAWAPGQWGGGPLHF
TRBV6-2/TRBV6-3	TRBJ1-1	.	.	TGTGCCAGCAGTCAAAGACAGAATGAAGCTTTCTTT	CASSQRQNEAFF
TRBV6-1	TRBJ2-7	.	TRBD2	TGTGCCAGCAGTGAGGATGGGCGGGGGGACTACGAGCAGTACTTC	CASSEDGRGDYEQYF
TRBV5-3	TRBJ1-5	.	TRBD1	TGTGCCAGAAGCTTGACAGGGGAGGGCAATCAGCCCCAGCATTTT	CARSLTGEGNQPQHF
TRBV5-5	TRBJ2-7	.	.	TGTGCCAGCAGCTTGGGGGAGGCGGAGCAGTACTTC	CASSLGEAEQYF
TRBV19	TRBJ1-5	few	TRBD1	TGTGCCAGTAGTATGATCTCGACAGGGTGGAATCAGCCCCAGCATTTT	CASSMISTGWNQPQHF
TRBV7-3	TRBJ2-1	.	.	TGTGCCAGCAGCTTAATCGGTGGTGAGCAGTTCTTC	CASSLIGGEQFF
TRBV6-1	TRBJ1-2	.	.	TGTGCCAGCAGTGAAGCGCTTCAGGGCTATGGCTACACCTTC	CASSEALQGYGYTF
TRBV18	TRBJ1-3	.	.	TGTGCCAGCTCACCACAGGCGGACACCATATATTTT	CASSPQADTIYF
TRBV5-1	TRBJ2-1	once	.	TGCGCCAGCAGCCCGGACAGCTACAATGAGCAGTTCTTC	CASSPDSYNEQFF
TRBV7-2	TRBJ1-5	.	.	TGTGCCAGCAGCTTATTGGGGGGGATGAGCAATCAGCCCCAGCATTTT	CASSLLGGMSNQPQHF
TRBV4-3	TRBJ1-1	.	.	TGCGCCAGCAGCCAGACAGACCTGAACACTGAAGCTTTCTTT	CASSQTDLNTEAFF
TRBV9	TRBJ1-4	once	.	TGTGCCAGCAGCGCCCGAGGGGGAGAAAAACTGTTTTTT	CASSARGGEKLFF
TRBV7-3	TRBJ1-2	few	.	TGTGCCAGCAGCCTCGGCGGCCCGCTTACCTTC	CASSLGGPLTF
TRBV14	TRBJ1-2	.	TRBD1	TGTGCCAGCAGCCAGTTAGGGGGCGGCGGTGGCTACACCTTC	CASSQLGGGGGYTF
TRBV19	TRBJ1-4	.	TRBD1	TGTGCCAGTAGTATAGGACAGGGATATAATGAAAAACTGTTTTTT	CASSIGQGYNEKLFF
TRBV10-3	TRBJ1-4	.	.	TGTGCCACCAAGTCCAGGGGAACTAATGAAAAACTGTTTTTT	CATKSRGTNEKLFF
TRBV29-1	TRBJ1-1	few	TRBD1	TGCAGCGTTGGGGACAGTTACACTGAAGCTTTCTTT	CSVGDSYTEAFF
TRBV4-1	TRBJ2-2	.	.	TGCGCCAGCAGCCAAGATTCCAGCGGTAGGGAGGAGCTGTTTTTT	CASSQDSSGREELFF
TRBV2	TRBJ1-2	once	TRBD1	TGTGCCAGCGCTCCCGGGACAGGGGGCGGCTATGGCTACACCTTC	CASAPGTGGGYGYTF
TRBV19	TRBJ2-3	.	.	TGTGCCAGTAGTGTCCGAGCAACAGATACGCAGTATTTT	CASSVRATDTQYF
TRBV9	TRBJ2-1	.	.	TGTGCCAGCAGCGTAGGTGGAGGGTCGAACAATGAGCAGTTCTTC	CASSVGGGSNNEQFF
TRBV6-5	TRBJ1-6	.	.	TGTGCCAGCAAGGCTGGGGGGACTAATAATTCACCCCTCCACTTT	CASKAGGTNNSPLHF
TRBV5-5	TRBJ1-5	.	.	TGTGCCAGCAGCCCTCAGGGGAAAGCACAGCCCCAGCATTTT	CASSPQGKAQPQHF
TRBV28	TRBJ1-1	once	.	TGTGCCAGCAGTTTATATTCAGGTTCTGAAGCTTTCTTT	CASSLYSGSEAFF
TRBV9	TRBJ1-3	.	.	TGTGCCAGCAGCCCGGGACTATCTGGAAACACCATATATTTT	CASSPGLSGNTIYF
TRBV5-1	TRBJ1-1	.	.	TGCGCCAGCAGCTTGGGGGCTGTTGATAACACTGAAGCTTTCTTT	CASSLGAVDNTEAFF
TRBV6-5	TRBJ2-5	.	TRBD1	TGTGCCAGCAGCCCGACAGGGGGCTCGGAGACCCAGTACTTC	CASSPTGGSETQYF
TRBV10-3	TRBJ1-2	.	TRBD1	TGTGCCATCAGTGCGGACAGGGGGGATGGCTACACCTTC	CAISADRGDGYTF
TRBV7-3	TRBJ2-2	.	TRBD2	TGTGCCAGCACCAGACTAGCGGGGACCGGGGAGCTGTTTTTT	CASTRLAGTGELFF
TRBV24-1	TRBJ2-5	.	TRBD1	TGTGCCACCAGTGATTTAGGGACAGGGACCGAAAAGGAGACCCAGTACTTC	CATSDLGTGTEKETQYF
TRBV12-5	TRBJ1-5	.	.	TGTGCTAGTGGTTTGGTACCGGACTCTCTTATAACTGAAAATCAGCCCCAGCATTTT	CASGLVPDSLITENQPQHF
TRBV7-9	TRBJ1-6	.	.	TGTGCCAGCAGCACACGGACAGTAGGGTCACCCCTCCACTTT	CASSTRTVGSPLHF
TRBV19	TRBJ1-5	.	TRBD1	TGTGCCAGTACCACCAAAGGGGGCGGCAATCAGCCCCAGCATTTT	CASTTKGGGNQPQHF
TRBV11-2	TRBJ1-1	.	.	TGTGCCAGCAGCTTTCTCACGCGCACTGAAGCTTTCTTT	CASSFLTRTEAFF
TRBV3-1/TRBV3-2	TRBJ1-5	few	.	TGTGCCAGCAGCCAAGGGGGGGATCAGCCCCAGCATTTT	CASSQGGDQPQHF
TRBV19	TRBJ1-5	few	.	TGTGCCAGTAGTAGGCAGGGCGAAAGTCAGCCCCAGCATTTT	CASSRQGESQPQHF
TRBV3-1/TRBV3-2	TRBJ2-5	.	.	TGTGCCAGCAGCCAAGAAAGGGCAGGGGAGACCCAGTACTTC	CASSQERAGETQYF
TRBV5-1	TRBJ2-1	.	TRBD2	TGCGCCAGCGCGCGGGGGGGTTACAATGAGCAGTTCTTC	CASARGGYNEQFF
TRBV19	TRBJ1-4	.	.	TGTGCCAGTAAGCAGTCTACAGCAACTAATGAAAAACTGTTTTTT	CASKQSTATNEKLFF
TRBV9	TRBJ2-7	.	.	TGTGCCAGCAGCGTAGAGGAAGGACAGAGCTACGAGCAGTACTTC	CASSVEEGQSYEQYF
TRBV27	TRBJ2-2	once	.	TGTGCCAGCAGTATAAAAGGGGTTAACACCGGGGAGCTGTTTTTT	CASSIKGVNTGELFF
TRBV10-3	TRBJ1-2	.	TRBD1	TGTGCCATCAGCCTTCATTCAGGGACAGCATCTAACTATGGCTACACCTTC	CAISLHSGTASNYGYTF
TRBV5-4	TRBJ2-1	.	TRBD1	TGTGCCAGCAGCTTAGGGACAGCAACCGCCAATGAGCAGTTCTTC	CASSLGTATANEQFF